This T cell receptor (beta chain) was observed in a study of blood T cells in healthy people across ages. Turning to the study itself: When template switching was applied, about one barcoded beta molecule was captured per two T cells.

Findings and caveats of the study: It was not known whether donors were CMV positive (a possible confounder of expanded clonotype changes).

CDR3 size: 15 residues. The sample holds one count of this clonotype. Its antigen remains unknown. Together with a sample-barcoded 5' primer, a J-beta primer mix was included in a second PCR lasting about 7 to 12 cycles. One entry per CDR3 protein, called by TCRdb with MiXCR from the 5' RACE reads. The sample includes 1.5 million to 2 million distinct CDR3 sequences, around 48% of them seen just once. J is TRBJ2-5 and V is TRBV21-1. The end of the DNA fits TRBJ2-7 better, so the J call may be wrong. TRBV21-1 is reported as a pseudogene. The receptor comes from a woman between 40 and 55 years old in good health. The sequenced material came from blood. The CDR3 loop reads CASSKAVATKYEQYF. The CDR3, as DNA: TGTGCCAGCAGCAAAGCGGTTGCCACAAAGTACGAGCAGTACTTC.